This T cell receptor beta chain was documented in a study of PD-1 blockade in classical Hodgkin lymphoma. The CDR3 is 17 residues long. After removal of 2 bases from V and 8 bases from J, the junction contained 15 bases not matched to a gene. In germline, CDR1 is GTSNPN, CDR2 SVGIG (reference sequence). After autologous stem cell transplantation all patients relapsed, and prior brentuximab vedotin exposure differed between cohorts. Libraries were prepared by immunoSEQ multiplex PCR; TCRdb keeps only in-frame clonotypes and omits some of them. Among some 41,000 clones listed, 85% to 90% were seen once.

The source was peripheral blood mononuclear cells (PBMCs), collected before the second cycle of nivolumab. The gene calls are TRBV30 and TRBJ1-4, with 9 bases identical to TRBD1. This clonotype was obtained from a human donor with classical Hodgkin lymphoma. CDR3 DNA sequence: TGTGCCTGGAGTATCAAATTCCGACAGGGGGATCGGGAAAAACTGTTTTTT. Protein sequence: CAWSIKFRQGDREKLFF.